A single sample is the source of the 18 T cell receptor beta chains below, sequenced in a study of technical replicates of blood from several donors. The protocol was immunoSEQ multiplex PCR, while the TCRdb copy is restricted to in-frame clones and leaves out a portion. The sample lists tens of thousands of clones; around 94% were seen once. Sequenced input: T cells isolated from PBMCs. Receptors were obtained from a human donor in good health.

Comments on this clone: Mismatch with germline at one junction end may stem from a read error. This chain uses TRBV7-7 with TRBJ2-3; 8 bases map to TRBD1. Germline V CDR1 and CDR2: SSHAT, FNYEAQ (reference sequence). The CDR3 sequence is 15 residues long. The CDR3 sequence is CASSLQGVTTDTQYF. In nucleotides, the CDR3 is TGTGCTAGCAGCCTACAGGGGGTGACCACAGATACGCAGTATTTT.

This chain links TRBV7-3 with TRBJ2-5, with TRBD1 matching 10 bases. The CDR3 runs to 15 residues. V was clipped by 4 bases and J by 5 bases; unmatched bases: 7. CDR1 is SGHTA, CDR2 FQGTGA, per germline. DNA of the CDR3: TGTGCCAGCAGCTCTAGGACAGGGGGGTATGAGACCCAGTACTTC. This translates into CASSSRTGGYETQYF.

Written as DNA, the CDR3 is TGTGCCAGCTCACTGACAGGGTTAAAAAATGAGCAGTTCTTC. The encoded protein is CASSLTGLKNEQFF. The chain combines TRBV18 with TRBJ2-1; TRBD1 agrees at 7 bases. Germline V gene lookup returns CDR1 KGHSH and CDR2 LQKENI. The CDR3 has 14 residues. V lost 4 bases and J lost 7; bases outside the gene matches: 7.

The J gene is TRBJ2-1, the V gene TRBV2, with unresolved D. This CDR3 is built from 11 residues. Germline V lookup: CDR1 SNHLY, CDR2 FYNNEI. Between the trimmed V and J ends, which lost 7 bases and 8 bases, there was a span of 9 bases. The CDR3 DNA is TGTGCCAGCACTAGTTTGTATGAGCAGTTCTTC. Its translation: CASTSLYEQFF.

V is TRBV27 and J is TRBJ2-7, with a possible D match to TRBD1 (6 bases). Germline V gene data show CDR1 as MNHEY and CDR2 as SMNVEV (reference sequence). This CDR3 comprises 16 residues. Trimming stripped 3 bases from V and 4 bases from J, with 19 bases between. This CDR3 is CASSLGPVGAGYEQYF. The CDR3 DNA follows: TGTGCCAGCAGTTTGGGTCCAGTGGGGGCTGGGTACGAGCAGTACTTC.

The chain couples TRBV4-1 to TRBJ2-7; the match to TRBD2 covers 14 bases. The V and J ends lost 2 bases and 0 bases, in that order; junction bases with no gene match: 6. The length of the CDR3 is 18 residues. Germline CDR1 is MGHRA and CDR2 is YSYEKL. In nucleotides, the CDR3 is TGCGCCAGCAGCCAATCCACCGGGACTAGCGGGGGCTCCTACGAGCAGTACTTC. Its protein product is CASSQSTGTSGGSYEQYF.

For the CDR3, the DNA is TGCGCCAGCAGCCAAGAATATGGAGAAACTGAAGCTTTCTTT. This codes for CASSQEYGETEAFF. The chain joins TRBV4-3 to TRBJ1-1; D is unresolved. Per the germline V gene, CDR1 is LGHNA and CDR2 is YSLEER. Trimming cost V 0 bases and J 5 bases, with 10 bases left between them. The CDR3 consists of 14 residues.

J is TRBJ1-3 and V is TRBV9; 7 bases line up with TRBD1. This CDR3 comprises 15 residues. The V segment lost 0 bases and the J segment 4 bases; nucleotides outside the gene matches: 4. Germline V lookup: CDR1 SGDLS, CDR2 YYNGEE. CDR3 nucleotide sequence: TGTGCCAGCAGCGTAGCCAGGGGGTACGGAAACACCATATATTTT. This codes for CASSVARGYGNTIYF.

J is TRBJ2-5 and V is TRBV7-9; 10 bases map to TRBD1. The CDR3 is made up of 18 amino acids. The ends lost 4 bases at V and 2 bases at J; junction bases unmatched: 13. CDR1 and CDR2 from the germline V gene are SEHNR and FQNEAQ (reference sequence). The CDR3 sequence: CASSSGTGVPRGQETQYF. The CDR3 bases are TGTGCCAGCAGCTCCGGGACAGGGGTCCCCCGGGGACAAGAGACCCAGTACTTC.

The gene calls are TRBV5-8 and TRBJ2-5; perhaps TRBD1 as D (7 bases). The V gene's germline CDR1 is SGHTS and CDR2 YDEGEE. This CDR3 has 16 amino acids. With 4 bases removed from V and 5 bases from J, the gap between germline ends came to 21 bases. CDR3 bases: TGTGCCAGCAGCCCGGAGGGGGCGAGGTTTCATGAGACCCAGTACTTC. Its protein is CASSPEGARFHETQYF.

The CDR3 DNA sequence: TGTGCCAGCAGTTCTTGGACAGTGACCTACGAGCAGTACTTC. This sequence encodes CASSSWTVTYEQYF. The chain has TRBV6-5 and TRBJ2-7; the D gene is possibly TRBD1 (6 bases). Germline V CDR1 and CDR2: MNHEY, SVGAGI. The length of the CDR3 is 14 residues. Trimming took off 4 bases at V and 2 bases at J, with 12 bases between the two ends.

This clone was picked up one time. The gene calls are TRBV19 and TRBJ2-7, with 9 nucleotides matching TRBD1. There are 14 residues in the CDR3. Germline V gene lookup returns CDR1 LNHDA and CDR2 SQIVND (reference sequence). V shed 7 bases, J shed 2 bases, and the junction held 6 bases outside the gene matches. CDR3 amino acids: CASMKGQGPYEQYF. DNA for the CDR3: TGTGCCAGTATGAAGGGACAGGGTCCCTACGAGCAGTACTTC.

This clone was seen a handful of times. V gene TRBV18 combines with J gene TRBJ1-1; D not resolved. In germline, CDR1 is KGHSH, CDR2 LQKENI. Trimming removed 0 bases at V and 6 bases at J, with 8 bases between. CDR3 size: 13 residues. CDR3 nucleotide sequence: TGTGCCAGCTCACCACCGAGTACGTCTGAAGCTTTCTTT. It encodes CASSPPSTSEAFF.

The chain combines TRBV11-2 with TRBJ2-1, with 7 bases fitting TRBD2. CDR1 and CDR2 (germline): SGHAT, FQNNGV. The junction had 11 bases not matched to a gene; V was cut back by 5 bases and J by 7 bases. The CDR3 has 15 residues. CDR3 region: CASSALARLGNEQFF. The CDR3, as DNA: TGTGCCAGCAGCGCACTAGCGAGACTGGGGAATGAGCAGTTCTTC.

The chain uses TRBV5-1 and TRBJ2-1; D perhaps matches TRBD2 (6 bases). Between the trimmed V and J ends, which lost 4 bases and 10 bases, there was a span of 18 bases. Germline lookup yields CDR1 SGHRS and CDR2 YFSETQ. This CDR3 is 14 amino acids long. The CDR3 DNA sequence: TGCGCCAGCAGCCCAACCTCCGCGGGGACCGAGCAGTTCTTC. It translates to CASSPTSAGTEQFF.

The CDR3 is CASSSGTESNIQYF. For the CDR3, the DNA is TGTGCCAGCAGCTCCGGGACAGAGTCAAACATTCAGTACTTC. The V and J genes are TRBV28 and TRBJ2-4, with 7 bases fitting TRBD1. Per the germline V gene, CDR1 is MDHEN and CDR2 is SYDVKM. Trimming at V came to 6 bases and at J to 6 bases, leaving 8 bases not matched to a gene. The CDR3 extends over 14 amino acids.

CDR3 in amino acids: CASSLWARWDIPYEQYF. CDR3 nucleotide sequence: TGTGCCAGCAGCTTGTGGGCTCGGTGGGACATACCCTACGAGCAGTACTTC. This chain joins TRBV5-6 and TRBJ2-7; possibly TRBD1 for D (6 bases). Germline CDR1 SGHDT, CDR2 YYEEEE. Trimming left V 1 base short and J 2 bases short, with 19 bases between. The CDR3 covers 17 residues.

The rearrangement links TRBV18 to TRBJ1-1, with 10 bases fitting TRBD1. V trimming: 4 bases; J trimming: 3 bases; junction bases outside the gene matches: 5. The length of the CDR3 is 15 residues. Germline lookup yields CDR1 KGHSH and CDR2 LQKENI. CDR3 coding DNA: TGTGCCAGCTCACAGGGGACAGGGGCGTACACTGAAGCTTTCTTT. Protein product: CASSQGTGAYTEAFF.